The sequence of this T cell receptor (beta chain) was determined in a study of T cell repertoires in cytomegalovirus infection (dated by TCRdb to between 2017 and 2020). At the level of the whole study: The HLA type of each donor mattered for the analysis, because public TCR beta signatures pointed to carriage of CMV infection along with the matching HLA type. Overall results and qualifications from the work: The ex vivo response was dominated by HLA-C-restricted CMV-specific TCR beta clonotypes, and the single most frequent clonotype in two of eight donors was supplied by these HLA-C-restricted clonotypes. In both this cohort and an independent cohort of 350 to 400 donors, the cumulative frequency of public TCR beta family members distinguished carriers of CMV infection plus the relevant HLA type.

There are many counts of this clonotype. Its cognate antigen has yet to be identified. Base qualities are not at hand, and no much larger clone is one base apart. The sample was run on an Illumina HiSeq 1500. Starting from the raw public reads, TCRdb applied fastp trimming at Q25, assembled clones with MiXCR and retained in-frame beta chains. A single entry per CDR3 protein holds the most common genes and DNA from its merged rows. The sample records fewer than 550,000 distinct CDR3 sequences, approximately 15% of which are singletons. 20% to 30% of the sample lies in the top ten. This TCR was recovered from a human donor in good health (CMV status not recorded). Some clones in this sample may be carry-over from other donors' samples. Sequencing was carried out using CD8+ T cells from PBMCs.

The DNA reads as follows: TGTGCCAGCAGCTTAGCGAAAGATGAGCAGTTCTTC. This sequence encodes CASSLAKDEQFF. The chain is made from TRBV7-9 and TRBJ2-1; the D gene identity is not certain. At the junction V is shortened by 0 bases and J by 8 bases, with 5 bases in between. Reading from cysteine to phenylalanine, the CDR3 counts 12 amino acids. The kept DNA is CDR3 alone, 36 bases in frame from the first base. From a lookup of the germline V gene (reference sequence), CDR1 and CDR2 are SEHNR and FQNEAQ.